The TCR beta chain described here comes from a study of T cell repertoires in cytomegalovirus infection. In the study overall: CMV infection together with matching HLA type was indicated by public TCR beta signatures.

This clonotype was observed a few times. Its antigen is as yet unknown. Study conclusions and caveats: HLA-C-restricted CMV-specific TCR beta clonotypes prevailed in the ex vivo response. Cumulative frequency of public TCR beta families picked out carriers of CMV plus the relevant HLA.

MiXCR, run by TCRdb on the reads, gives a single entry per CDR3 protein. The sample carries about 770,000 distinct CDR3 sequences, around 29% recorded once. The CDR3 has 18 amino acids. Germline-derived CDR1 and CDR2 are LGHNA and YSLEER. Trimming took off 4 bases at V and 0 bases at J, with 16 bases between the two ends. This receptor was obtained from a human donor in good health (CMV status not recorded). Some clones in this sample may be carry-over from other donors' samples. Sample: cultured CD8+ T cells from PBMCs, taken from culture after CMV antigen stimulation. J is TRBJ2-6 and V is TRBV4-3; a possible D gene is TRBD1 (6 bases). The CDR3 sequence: CASSLRRTVDSGANVLTF. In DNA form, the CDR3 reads TGCGCCAGCAGCCTCCGCAGGACAGTCGACTCTGGGGCCAACGTCCTGACTTTC.